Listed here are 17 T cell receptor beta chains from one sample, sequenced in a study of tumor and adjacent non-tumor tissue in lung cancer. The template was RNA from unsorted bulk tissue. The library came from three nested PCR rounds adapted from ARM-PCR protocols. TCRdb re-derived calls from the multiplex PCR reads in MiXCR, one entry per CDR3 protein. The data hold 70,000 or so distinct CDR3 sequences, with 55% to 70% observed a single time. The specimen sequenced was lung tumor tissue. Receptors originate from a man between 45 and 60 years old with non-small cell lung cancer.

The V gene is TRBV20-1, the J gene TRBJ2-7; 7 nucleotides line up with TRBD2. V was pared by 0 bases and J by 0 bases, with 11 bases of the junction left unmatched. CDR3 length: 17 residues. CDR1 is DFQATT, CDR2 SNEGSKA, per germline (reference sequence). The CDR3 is CSARDAGELTGSYEQYF. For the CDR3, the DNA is TGCAGTGCTAGAGATGCGGGGGAACTGACTGGCTCCTACGAGCAGTACTTC.

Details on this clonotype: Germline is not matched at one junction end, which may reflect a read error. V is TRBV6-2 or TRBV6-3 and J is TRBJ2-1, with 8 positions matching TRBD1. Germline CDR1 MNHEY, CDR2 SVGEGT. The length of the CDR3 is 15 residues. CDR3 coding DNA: TGTGCTAGCAGCAACCACAGGGGGACCTACAATGAGCAGCTCTTC. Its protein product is CASSNHRGTYNEQLF.

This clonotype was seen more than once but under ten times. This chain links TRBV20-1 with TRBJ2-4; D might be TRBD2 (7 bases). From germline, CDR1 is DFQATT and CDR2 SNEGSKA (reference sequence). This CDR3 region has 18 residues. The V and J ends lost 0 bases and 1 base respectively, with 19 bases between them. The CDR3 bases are TGCAGTGCTAGAGATCGGGGGGCAGGCGGAGAGGCCAAAAACATTCAGTACTTC. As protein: CSARDRGAGGEAKNIQYF.

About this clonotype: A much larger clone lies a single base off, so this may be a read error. For the CDR3, the DNA is TGTGCCAGCAGTTACAACGGGGGACGTCATCAGCCCCAGCATTTT. Translation: CASSYNGGRHQPQHF. The rearrangement uses TRBV6-6 and TRBJ1-5, with D tentatively TRBD1 (5 bases). The CDR3 covers 15 residues. Trimming removed 2 bases from V and 5 bases from J, with 13 bases in between. Per the germline V gene, CDR1 is MNHNY and CDR2 is SVGAGI (reference sequence).

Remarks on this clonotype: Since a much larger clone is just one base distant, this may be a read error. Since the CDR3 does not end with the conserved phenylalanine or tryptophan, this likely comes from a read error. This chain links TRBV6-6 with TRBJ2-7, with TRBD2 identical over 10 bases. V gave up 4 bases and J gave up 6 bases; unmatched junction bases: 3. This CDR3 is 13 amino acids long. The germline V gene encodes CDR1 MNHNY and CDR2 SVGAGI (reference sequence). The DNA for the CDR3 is TGTGCCAGCAGTTTTCGGACTAGCGGCGAGCAGTACCTC. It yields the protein CASSFRTSGEQYL.

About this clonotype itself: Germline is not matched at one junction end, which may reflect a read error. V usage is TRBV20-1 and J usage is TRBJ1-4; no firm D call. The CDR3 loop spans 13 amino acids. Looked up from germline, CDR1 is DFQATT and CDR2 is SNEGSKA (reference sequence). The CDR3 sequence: CSARSLVNEKLLF. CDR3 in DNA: TGCAGTGCTAGAAGCCTGGTTAATGAAAAACTGCTTTTT.

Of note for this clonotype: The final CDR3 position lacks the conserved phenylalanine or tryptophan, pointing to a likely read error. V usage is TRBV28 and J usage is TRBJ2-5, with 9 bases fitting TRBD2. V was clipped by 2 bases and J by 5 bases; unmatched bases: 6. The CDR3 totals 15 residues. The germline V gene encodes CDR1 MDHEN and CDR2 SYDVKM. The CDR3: CASSLAGGLSETQYL. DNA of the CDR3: TGTGCCAGCAGTTTAGCGGGGGGGCTCAGCGAGACCCAGTACTTG.

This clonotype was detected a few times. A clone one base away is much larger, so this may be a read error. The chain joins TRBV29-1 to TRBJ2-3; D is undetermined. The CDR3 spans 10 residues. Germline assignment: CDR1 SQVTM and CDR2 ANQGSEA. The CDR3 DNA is TGCAGCGTTCTTCTGGATACGCACTATTTT. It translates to CSVLLDTHYF.

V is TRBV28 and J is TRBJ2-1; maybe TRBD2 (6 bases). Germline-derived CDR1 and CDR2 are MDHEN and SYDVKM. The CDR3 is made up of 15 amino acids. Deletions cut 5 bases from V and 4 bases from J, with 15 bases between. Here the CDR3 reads CASSHNGTSYNEQFF. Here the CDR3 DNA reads TGTGCCAGCAGTCACAACGGGACTTCATACAATGAGCAGTTCTTC.

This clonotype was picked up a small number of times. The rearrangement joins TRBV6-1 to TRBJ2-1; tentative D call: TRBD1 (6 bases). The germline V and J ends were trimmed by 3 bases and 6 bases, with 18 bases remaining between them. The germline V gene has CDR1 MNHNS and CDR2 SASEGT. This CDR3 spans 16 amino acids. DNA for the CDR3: TGTGCCAGCAGTGACCCCCCCAGGGGACGGGCCAATGAGCAGTTCTTC. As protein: CASSDPPRGRANEQFF.

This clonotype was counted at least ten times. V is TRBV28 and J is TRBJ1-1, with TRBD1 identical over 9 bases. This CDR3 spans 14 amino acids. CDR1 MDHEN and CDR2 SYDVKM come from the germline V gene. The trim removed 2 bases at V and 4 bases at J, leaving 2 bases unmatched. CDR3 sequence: CASSLTGGATEAFF. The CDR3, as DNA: TGTGCCAGCAGTTTAACAGGGGGCGCCACTGAAGCTTTCTTT.

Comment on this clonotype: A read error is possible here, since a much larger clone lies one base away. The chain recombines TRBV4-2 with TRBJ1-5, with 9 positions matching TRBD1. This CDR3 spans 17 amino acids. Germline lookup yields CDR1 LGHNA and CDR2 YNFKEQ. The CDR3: CAGSPGDREQFSQPQHF. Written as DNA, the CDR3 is TGTGCCGGCAGCCCTGGGGACAGGGAGCAATTTAGTCAGCCCCAGCATTTT.

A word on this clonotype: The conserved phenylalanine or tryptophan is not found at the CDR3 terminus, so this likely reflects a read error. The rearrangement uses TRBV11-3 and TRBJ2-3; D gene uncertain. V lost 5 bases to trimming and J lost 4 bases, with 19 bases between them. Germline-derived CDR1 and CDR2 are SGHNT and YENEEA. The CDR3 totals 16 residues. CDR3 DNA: TGTGCCAGCAGCCCAGGCACTAACGGGTTTGCAGATACGCAGTATTCT. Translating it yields CASSPGTNGFADTQYS.

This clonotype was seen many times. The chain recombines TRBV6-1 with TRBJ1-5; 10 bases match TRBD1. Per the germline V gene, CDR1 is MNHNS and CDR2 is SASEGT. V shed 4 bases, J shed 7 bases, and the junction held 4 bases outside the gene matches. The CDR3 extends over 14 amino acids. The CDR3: CASSVGQGGQPQHF. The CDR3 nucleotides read TGTGCCAGCAGTGTAGGACAGGGGGGACAGCCCCAGCATTTT.

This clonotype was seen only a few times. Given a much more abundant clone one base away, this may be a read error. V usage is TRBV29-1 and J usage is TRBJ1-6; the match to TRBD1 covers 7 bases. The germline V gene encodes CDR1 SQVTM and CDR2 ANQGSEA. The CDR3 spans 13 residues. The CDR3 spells CSVSQGLDSPPHF. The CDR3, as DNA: TGCAGCGTATCACAGGGGTTGGATTCACCCCCCCACTTT.

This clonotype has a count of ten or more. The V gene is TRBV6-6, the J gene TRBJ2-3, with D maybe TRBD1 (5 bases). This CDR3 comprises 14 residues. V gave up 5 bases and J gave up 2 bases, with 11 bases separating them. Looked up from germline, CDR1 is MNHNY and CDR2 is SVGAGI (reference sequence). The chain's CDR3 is CASSPGHPTDTQYF. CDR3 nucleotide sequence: TGTGCCAGCAGTCCTGGACACCCCACAGATACGCAGTATTTT.

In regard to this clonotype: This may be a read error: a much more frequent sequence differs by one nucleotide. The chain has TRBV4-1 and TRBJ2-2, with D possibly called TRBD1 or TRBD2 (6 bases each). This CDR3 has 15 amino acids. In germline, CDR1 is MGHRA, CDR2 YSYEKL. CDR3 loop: CASSQERGDAGELLF. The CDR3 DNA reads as TGCGCCAGCAGCCAAGAGAGGGGGGACGCCGGGGAGCTGCTTTTT.